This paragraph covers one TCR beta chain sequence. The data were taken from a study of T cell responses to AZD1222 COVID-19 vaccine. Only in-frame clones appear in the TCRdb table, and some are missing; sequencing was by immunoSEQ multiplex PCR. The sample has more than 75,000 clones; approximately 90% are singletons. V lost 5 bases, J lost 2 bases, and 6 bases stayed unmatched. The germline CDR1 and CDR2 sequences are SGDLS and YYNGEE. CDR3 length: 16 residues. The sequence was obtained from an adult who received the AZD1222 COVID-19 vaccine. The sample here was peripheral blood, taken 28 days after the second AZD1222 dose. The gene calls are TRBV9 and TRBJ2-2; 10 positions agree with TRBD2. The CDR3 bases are TGTGCCAGCAGACCTAGCGGGAGTGAAAACACCGGGGAGCTGTTTTTT. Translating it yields CASRPSGSENTGELFF.